What follows is one T cell receptor beta chain and its context. The record originates from a study of blood T cell repertoires in COVID-19. Overall study: COVID-19 samples from acute and convalescent phases originated in the United States, Italy and Spain. T cells, B-cell-depleted T cells, or PBMCs supplied cDNA or gDNA.

With V trimmed by 3 bases and J by 2 bases, 5 bases remained unmatched. Germline CDR1 reads WNHNN; CDR2 reads SYGVQD (reference sequence). CDR3 length: 15 amino acids. Per the original data handling: Amplification of reference gene primers was used by the study to estimate nucleated cell counts. Profiling relied on immunoSEQ multiplex PCR, and the TCRdb table lists in-frame clones only, not all of them. That table is the source of V, J and clone size, and D and trimming were worked out from the DNA. This sample has 95,000 to 150,000 clones, with 79% found just once. Sequenced sample: peripheral blood. This receptor was obtained from an elderly woman with acute or convalescent COVID-19. V is TRBV10-1 and J is TRBJ1-2; 8 bases agree with TRBD1. The CDR3 coding sequence is TGCGCCAGCAGTGACGGGAACAGGGGGAACTATGGCTACACCTTC. Translated, it gives CASSDGNRGNYGYTF.